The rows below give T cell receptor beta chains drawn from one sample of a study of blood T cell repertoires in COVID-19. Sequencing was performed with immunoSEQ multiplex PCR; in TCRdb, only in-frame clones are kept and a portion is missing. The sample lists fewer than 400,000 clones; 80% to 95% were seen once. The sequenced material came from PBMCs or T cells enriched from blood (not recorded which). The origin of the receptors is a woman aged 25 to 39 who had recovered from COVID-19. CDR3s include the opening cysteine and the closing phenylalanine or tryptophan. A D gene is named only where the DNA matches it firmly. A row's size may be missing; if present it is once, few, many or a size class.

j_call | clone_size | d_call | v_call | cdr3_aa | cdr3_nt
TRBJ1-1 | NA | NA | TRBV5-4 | CASSWGGASEAFF | TGTGCCAGCAGCTGGGGGGGCGCCTCTGAAGCTTTCTTT
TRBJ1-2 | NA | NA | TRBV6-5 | CASSYGRGGGYTF | TGTGCCAGCAGTTACGGCAGGGGCGGTGGCTACACCTTC
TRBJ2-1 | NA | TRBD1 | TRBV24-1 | CATSDLPGQGARDEQFF | TGTGCCACCAGTGATTTGCCCGGACAGGGGGCTAGAGATGAGCAGTTCTTC
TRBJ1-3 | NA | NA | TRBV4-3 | CASSQEAPRAGNTIYF | TGCGCCAGCAGCCAAGAGGCTCCCAGGGCTGGAAACACCATATATTTT
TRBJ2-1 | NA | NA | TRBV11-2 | CASSLVRGNEQFF | TGTGCCAGCAGCTTAGTGCGGGGCAATGAGCAGTTCTTC
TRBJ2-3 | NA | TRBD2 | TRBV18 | CASSPQTSGGARSQYF | TGTGCCAGCTCACCACAGACTAGCGGGGGGGCCCGGTCGCAGTATTTT
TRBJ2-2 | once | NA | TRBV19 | CASAAVRELFF | TGTGCCAGCGCGGCGGTCCGGGAGCTGTTTTTT
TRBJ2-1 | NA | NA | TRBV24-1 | CATSDLGLQTQFF | TGTGCCACCAGTGATCTCGGACTGCAAACGCAGTTCTTC
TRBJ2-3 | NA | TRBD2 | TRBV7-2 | CASSSALAGGPDTQYF | TGTGCCAGCAGCTCCGCTTTAGCGGGGGGTCCCGATACGCAGTATTTT
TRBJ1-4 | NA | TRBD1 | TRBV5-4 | CASSNNPGQENEKLFF | TGTGCCAGCAGTAACAACCCGGGACAGGAAAATGAAAAACTGTTTTTT
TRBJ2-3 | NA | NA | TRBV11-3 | CASSLDGLSTDTQYF | TGTGCCAGCAGCTTAGATGGGCTTAGCACAGATACGCAGTATTTT
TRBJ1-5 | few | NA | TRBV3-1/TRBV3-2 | CASSQGGGNQPQHF | TGTGCCAGCAGCCAAGGGGGGGGTAATCAGCCCCAGCATTTT
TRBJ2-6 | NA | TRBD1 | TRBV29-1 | CSVAGTGLSGANVLTF | TGCAGCGTTGCAGGGACAGGGTTAAGCGGGGCCAACGTCCTGACTTTC
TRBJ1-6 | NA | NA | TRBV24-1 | CATSDWRFSSYNSPLHF | TGTGCCACCAGTGATTGGAGGTTTAGCTCCTATAATTCACCCCTCCACTTT
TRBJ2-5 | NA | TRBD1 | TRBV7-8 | CASSPSRRGRVRETQYF | TGTGCCAGCAGCCCCTCGCGTAGGGGGCGGGTTCGAGAGACCCAGTACTTC
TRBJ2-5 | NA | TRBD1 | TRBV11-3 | CASSGGQGGFQETQYF | TGTGCCAGCAGCGGAGGACAGGGCGGATTCCAAGAGACCCAGTACTTC
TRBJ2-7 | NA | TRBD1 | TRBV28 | CASRTGVNYEQYF | TGTGCCAGCCGGACAGGGGTAAACTACGAGCAGTACTTC
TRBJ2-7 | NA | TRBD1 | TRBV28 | CASGQGGSSYEQYF | TGTGCCAGCGGACAGGGGGGAAGCTCCTACGAGCAGTACTTC
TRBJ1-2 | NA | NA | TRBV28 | CASSLLIGADYGYTF | TGTGCCAGCAGTTTATTAATAGGGGCGGACTATGGCTACACCTTC
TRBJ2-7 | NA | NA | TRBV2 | CASRWQGYEQYF | TGTGCCAGCAGATGGCAGGGCTACGAGCAGTACTTC
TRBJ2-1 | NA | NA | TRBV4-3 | CASSHTTGYEQFF | TGCGCCAGCAGCCACACCACAGGGTATGAGCAGTTCTTC
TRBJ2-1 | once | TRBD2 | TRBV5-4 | CASSSNSGRAYEQFF | TGTGCCAGCAGCTCAAATAGCGGGAGAGCGTATGAGCAGTTCTTC
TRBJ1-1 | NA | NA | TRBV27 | CASSLNRAYVEAFF | TGTGCCAGCAGTTTAAACAGGGCTTACGTGGAAGCTTTCTTT
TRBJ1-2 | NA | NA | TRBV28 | CASSLGANGYTF | TGTGCCAGCAGTTTAGGGGCGAATGGCTACACCTTC
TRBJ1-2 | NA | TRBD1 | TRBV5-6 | CASIFLDRGQYGYTF | TGTGCCAGCATCTTCTTGGACAGGGGACAGTATGGCTACACCTTC
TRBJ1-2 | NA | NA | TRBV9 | CASSPLPSSGYTF | TGTGCCAGCAGCCCCCTCCCGAGTAGTGGCTACACCTTC
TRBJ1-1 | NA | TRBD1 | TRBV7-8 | CASSLGVGTAMDTEAFF | TGTGCCAGCAGCTTAGGGGTCGGGACAGCCATGGACACTGAAGCTTTCTTT
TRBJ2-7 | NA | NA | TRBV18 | CASSPAQVTRDEQYF | TGTGCCAGCTCACCGGCCCAAGTTACTCGGGACGAGCAGTACTTC
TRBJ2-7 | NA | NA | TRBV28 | CASSLAPGGTAQYF | TGTGCCAGCAGTTTGGCACCAGGGGGGACTGCGCAGTACTTC
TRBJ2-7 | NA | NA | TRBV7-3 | CASSDGMGEQYF | TGTGCCAGCAGCGACGGGATGGGGGAGCAGTACTTC
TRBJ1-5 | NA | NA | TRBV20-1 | CSASPVNQPQHF | TGCAGTGCTAGTCCCGTTAATCAGCCCCAGCATTTT
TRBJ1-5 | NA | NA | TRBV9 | CASSAPLFGTYSNQPQHF | TGTGCCAGCAGCGCACCTCTGTTTGGTACTTATAGCAATCAGCCCCAGCATTTT
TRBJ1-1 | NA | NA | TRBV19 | CASSQGMNTEAFF | TGTGCCAGTAGTCAGGGGATGAACACTGAAGCTTTCTTT
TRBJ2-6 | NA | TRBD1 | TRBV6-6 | CASSQRMTGGVGANVLTF | TGTGCCAGCAGTCAAAGGATGACAGGGGGTGTGGGGGCCAACGTCCTGACTTTC
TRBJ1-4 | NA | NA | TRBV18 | CASSKSGLTNEKLFF | TGTGCCAGCTCGAAATCCGGGTTAACTAATGAAAAACTGTTTTTT
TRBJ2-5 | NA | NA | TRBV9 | CASSTRVWETQYF | TGTGCCAGCAGCACGAGGGTCTGGGAGACCCAGTACTTC
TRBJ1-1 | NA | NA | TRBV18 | CASSQGEGTEAFF | TGTGCCAGCTCACAGGGGGAGGGCACTGAAGCTTTCTTT
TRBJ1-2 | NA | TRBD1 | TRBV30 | CAWSVLDRDRAFGYTF | TGTGCCTGGAGTGTACTGGATCGGGACAGGGCTTTTGGCTACACCTTC
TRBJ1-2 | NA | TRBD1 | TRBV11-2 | CASSLRGQGMSGYTF | TGTGCCAGCAGCTTAAGGGGACAGGGAATGAGCGGCTACACCTTC
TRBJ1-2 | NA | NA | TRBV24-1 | CATSDSTVYYGYTF | TGTGCCACCAGTGACTCGACAGTCTACTATGGCTACACCTTC
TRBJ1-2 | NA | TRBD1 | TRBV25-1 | CASSDGVTGYGYTF | TGTGCCAGCAGTGATGGCGTGACAGGGTACGGCTACACCTTC
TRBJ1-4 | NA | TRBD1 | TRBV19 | CASNELGQGREKLFF | TGTGCCAGTAACGAACTTGGACAGGGGCGTGAAAAACTGTTTTTT
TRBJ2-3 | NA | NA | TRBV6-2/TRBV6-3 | CASSFIADTQYF | TGTGCCAGCAGTTTCATAGCAGATACGCAGTATTTT
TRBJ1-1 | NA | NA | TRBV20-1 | CSARGSTEAFF | TGCAGTGCTAGAGGGAGCACTGAAGCTTTCTTT
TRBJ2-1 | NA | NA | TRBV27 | CASSLSSTVAEFF | TGTGCCAGCAGTTTATCGTCTACGGTCGCGGAGTTCTTC